A selection of T cell receptor beta chains follows, all from one sample in a study of shared clonotypes between healthy human individuals. Measured with immunoSEQ multiplex PCR; TCRdb has only the in-frame clones, and not every one. The profile covers more than 500,000 clones, with 90% to 97% appearing a single time and 0.064% taken by the ten largest. The sequencing sample was made of naive CD4+ T cells sorted from blood. The receptor set was obtained from a woman aged 25 to 39 in good health. The CDR3 runs from the conserved cysteine through the conserved F or W. D genes are given only for firm matches. The size field is filled for only some rows; it gives once, few, many or a size class.

J gene: TRBJ2-2
clone size: .
CDR3 length: 18
V gene: TRBV28
D gene: TRBD1
CDR3 DNA: TGTGCCAGCAGTTCAAATCCGGGACAGGGTCATGACACCGGGGAGCTGTTTTTT
CDR3 protein: CASSSNPGQGHDTGELFF

J gene: TRBJ2-5
clone size: once
CDR3 length: 14
V gene: TRBV2
D gene: .
CDR3 DNA: TGTGCCAGCATAACAGGACCGACCTCCCAGACCCAGTACTTC
CDR3 protein: CASITGPTSQTQYF

J gene: TRBJ2-3
clone size: once
CDR3 length: 15
V gene: TRBV9
D gene: TRBD2
CDR3 DNA: TGTGCCAGCAGCGTACTAGCGGGGGGCACAGATACGCAGTATTTT
CDR3 protein: CASSVLAGGTDTQYF

J gene: TRBJ1-1
clone size: .
CDR3 length: 16
V gene: TRBV9
D gene: TRBD1
CDR3 DNA: TGTGCCAGCAGCTTTTCGCAGGGGGTTTCCTTCACTGAAGCTTTCTTT
CDR3 protein: CASSFSQGVSFTEAFF

J gene: TRBJ2-7
clone size: .
CDR3 length: 14
V gene: TRBV27
D gene: TRBD1
CDR3 DNA: TGTGCCAGCAGTTTCCAGACAGGGAGTTACGAGCAGTACTTC
CDR3 protein: CASSFQTGSYEQYF

J gene: TRBJ2-3
clone size: .
CDR3 length: 15
V gene: TRBV5-1
D gene: TRBD1
CDR3 DNA: TGCGCCAGCAGCTTGGCGGACAGGGACGTAAATACGCAGTATTTT
CDR3 protein: CASSLADRDVNTQYF

J gene: TRBJ2-3
clone size: .
CDR3 length: 18
V gene: TRBV10-3
D gene: TRBD2
CDR3 DNA: TGTGCCATCAGTGCGTCGCCGGGACTAGCGGGAGGCTCAGATACGCAGTATTTT
CDR3 protein: CAISASPGLAGGSDTQYF

J gene: TRBJ2-7
clone size: .
CDR3 length: 13
V gene: TRBV6-5
D gene: .
CDR3 DNA: TGTGCCGTTGGGGACCCCGACAAATACGAGCAGTACTTC
CDR3 protein: CAVGDPDKYEQYF

J gene: TRBJ1-1
clone size: .
CDR3 length: 12
V gene: TRBV28
D gene: .
CDR3 DNA: TGTGCCAGCTCAATGGGGGGGACTGAAGCTTTCTTT
CDR3 protein: CASSMGGTEAFF

J gene: TRBJ2-5
clone size: .
CDR3 length: 13
V gene: TRBV11-1
D gene: .
CDR3 DNA: TGTGCCAGCAGCCAGAGGGAGCAAGAGACCCAGTACTTC
CDR3 protein: CASSQREQETQYF

J gene: TRBJ2-7
clone size: .
CDR3 length: 17
V gene: TRBV4-1
D gene: TRBD2
CDR3 DNA: TGCGCCAGCAGCCAAGTGGGGGGAACTAGCGGGAGTTACGAGCAGTACTTC
CDR3 protein: CASSQVGGTSGSYEQYF

J gene: TRBJ1-5
clone size: .
CDR3 length: 13
V gene: TRBV7-9
D gene: .
CDR3 DNA: TGTGCCAGCAGCTACGGGAGTAATCAGCCCCAGCATTTT
CDR3 protein: CASSYGSNQPQHF

J gene: TRBJ2-3
clone size: .
CDR3 length: 16
V gene: TRBV13
D gene: .
CDR3 DNA: TGTGCCAGCAGCTCCAAGGTTGGCTATCGCACAGATACGCAGTATTTT
CDR3 protein: CASSSKVGYRTDTQYF

J gene: TRBJ2-1
clone size: .
CDR3 length: 15
V gene: TRBV11-1
D gene: .
CDR3 DNA: TGTGCCAGCAGCGTTGGGGGCGGAGTCTACAATGAGCAGTTCTTC
CDR3 protein: CASSVGGGVYNEQFF

J gene: TRBJ1-1
clone size: .
CDR3 length: 13
V gene: TRBV2
D gene: .
CDR3 DNA: TGTGCCAGCAAGTCCACGGCAAGCACTGAAGCTTTCTTT
CDR3 protein: CASKSTASTEAFF

J gene: TRBJ2-2
clone size: .
CDR3 length: 19
V gene: TRBV5-1
D gene: TRBD2
CDR3 DNA: TGCGCCAGCAGCTTGTTGCCTAGCGGGAGGGCCGGGGTAACCGGGGAGCTGTTTTTT
CDR3 protein: CASSLLPSGRAGVTGELFF

J gene: TRBJ2-7
clone size: .
CDR3 length: 14
V gene: TRBV28
D gene: .
CDR3 DNA: TGTGCCAGCAGTCGGACAGCAGGGACTAATAAGCAGTACTTC
CDR3 protein: CASSRTAGTNKQYF

J gene: TRBJ1-2
clone size: .
CDR3 length: 15
V gene: TRBV13
D gene: TRBD1
CDR3 DNA: TGTGCCAGCAGCTTAGTTGGACAGGGGGACTATGGCTACACCTTC
CDR3 protein: CASSLVGQGDYGYTF

J gene: TRBJ2-2
clone size: .
CDR3 length: 15
V gene: TRBV5-3
D gene: .
CDR3 DNA: TGTGCCAGAAGCTTATGGAGGGCCGATACCGGGGAGCTGTTTTTT
CDR3 protein: CARSLWRADTGELFF

J gene: TRBJ1-4
clone size: .
CDR3 length: 14
V gene: TRBV7-9
D gene: .
CDR3 DNA: TGTGCCAGCAGCGAACAGGGTACAGATGAAAAACTGTTTTTT
CDR3 protein: CASSEQGTDEKLFF

J gene: TRBJ1-4
clone size: once
CDR3 length: 17
V gene: TRBV15
D gene: .
CDR3 DNA: TGTGCCACCAGCAACCCGCCGATGGGACCTCGAAGGGAAAAACTGTTTTTT
CDR3 protein: CATSNPPMGPRREKLFF

J gene: TRBJ1-3
clone size: .
CDR3 length: 14
V gene: TRBV2
D gene: .
CDR3 DNA: TGTGCCAGCAGTGAAGTGTTGGGGAGAAACACCATATATTTT
CDR3 protein: CASSEVLGRNTIYF

J gene: TRBJ2-1
clone size: .
CDR3 length: 19
V gene: TRBV7-2
D gene: .
CDR3 DNA: TGTGCCAGCAGCTTAGTGAGACTTCAGGGGTGGGATGAGGACAATGAGCAGTTCTTC
CDR3 protein: CASSLVRLQGWDEDNEQFF

J gene: TRBJ1-2
clone size: .
CDR3 length: 14
V gene: TRBV28
D gene: .
CDR3 DNA: TGTGCCAGCAGCTACGGAGGGCCAGGCTATGGCTACACCTTC
CDR3 protein: CASSYGGPGYGYTF

J gene: TRBJ2-1
clone size: .
CDR3 length: 13
V gene: TRBV28
D gene: .
CDR3 DNA: TGTGCCAGCAGTTTAGTTCCATACAATGAGCAGTTCTTC
CDR3 protein: CASSLVPYNEQFF

J gene: TRBJ2-7
clone size: .
CDR3 length: 12
V gene: TRBV2
D gene: .
CDR3 DNA: TGTGCCAGCAGTGATCGGGAATACGAGCAGTACTTC
CDR3 protein: CASSDREYEQYF

J gene: TRBJ2-1
clone size: once
CDR3 length: 14
V gene: TRBV5-3
D gene: .
CDR3 DNA: TGTGCCAGAAGCTTGCGCAGGTACTACAATGAGCAGTTCTTC
CDR3 protein: CARSLRRYYNEQFF

J gene: TRBJ1-1
clone size: .
CDR3 length: 14
V gene: TRBV9
D gene: TRBD1
CDR3 DNA: TGTGCCAGCAGCGACGGACAGGGGGCCCCTGAAGCTTTCTTT
CDR3 protein: CASSDGQGAPEAFF

J gene: TRBJ1-2
clone size: .
CDR3 length: 14
V gene: TRBV9
D gene: TRBD1
CDR3 DNA: TGTGCCAGCAGCCCAAACTCCGGGACAGGGATCTACACCTTC
CDR3 protein: CASSPNSGTGIYTF

J gene: TRBJ2-4
clone size: .
CDR3 length: 15
V gene: TRBV28
D gene: TRBD2
CDR3 DNA: TGTGCCAGCAGTTTAGGTGGGAGGGCTATAAACATTCAGTACTTC
CDR3 protein: CASSLGGRAINIQYF

J gene: TRBJ2-7
clone size: once
CDR3 length: 14
V gene: TRBV18
D gene: TRBD1
CDR3 DNA: TGTGCCAGCTCACCACCGGGGACAGGGGGCGAGCAGTACTTC
CDR3 protein: CASSPPGTGGEQYF

J gene: TRBJ2-7
clone size: .
CDR3 length: 12
V gene: TRBV29-1
D gene: TRBD1
CDR3 DNA: TGCAGCGTTGGGACAGGGAACTACGAGCAGTACTTC
CDR3 protein: CSVGTGNYEQYF

J gene: TRBJ2-3
clone size: .
CDR3 length: 16
V gene: TRBV5-1
D gene: .
CDR3 DNA: TGCGCCAGCAGCGGGGGGACCCCGGGGCTGGGAGATACGCAGTATTTT
CDR3 protein: CASSGGTPGLGDTQYF